The clone carrying this T cell receptor beta chain was recorded at least ten times. This sample's TCRbeta library carried unique molecular identifier barcodes. MiXCR, run by TCRdb on the PCR reads, gives a single entry per CDR3 protein. The sample includes about 640,000 distinct CDR3 sequences, roughly 17% of them seen just once. This entry belongs to a study of T-cell reconstitution after alpha-beta-depleted transplantation in children. Source: PBMCs from the stem cell graft donor, taken from the stem cell graft. The TCR sequence derives from a human donor who donated a stem cell graft to a child with acute myeloid leukemia.

The CDR3 nucleotides are TGCAGCGTTGGGTACGGCGGGGGGGCCGCAGAGACCCAGTACTTC. It codes for CSVGYGGGAAETQYF. This chain uses TRBV29-1 with TRBJ2-5; 9 nucleotides line up with TRBD2. Losses at the gene ends were 4 bases for V and 4 bases for J; bases not matched to a gene: 10. This CDR3 is built from 15 residues. Germline V gene lookup returns CDR1 SQVTM and CDR2 ANQGSEA.